One sample yielded the 9 T cell receptor beta chains listed below, sequenced in a study of blood T cell repertoires in COVID-19. Sequencing was performed with immunoSEQ multiplex PCR; in TCRdb, only in-frame clones are kept and a portion is missing. The table records roughly 150,000 clones, about nine tenths of them present only once. Sample: peripheral blood. The receptors shown here come from a man aged 18 to 30 with COVID-19, enrolled during active disease.

The chain links TRBV5-6 to TRBJ2-3; 10 bases match TRBD2. J gave up 2 bases and V 2 bases, and 2 bases lay outside the gene matches. CDR1 is SGHDT and CDR2 is YYEEEE in the germline V gene. The length of the CDR3 is 15 residues. CDR3 nucleotide sequence: TGTGCCAGCAGCTTCAGCGGGAGGGCCACAGATACGCAGTATTTT. Protein: CASSFSGRATDTQYF.

The V gene is TRBV25-1, the J gene TRBJ1-3, with 7 bases matching TRBD1. There are 17 residues in the CDR3. Germline lookup yields CDR1 MGHDK and CDR2 SYGVNS. The V gene end was trimmed by 0 bases and the J gene end by 5 bases; junction bases not matched to a gene: 10. The chain's CDR3 is CASSEYEKGTERNTIYF. CDR3 nucleotide sequence: TGTGCCAGCAGTGAATACGAAAAAGGGACAGAAAGAAACACCATATATTTT.

CDR3 coding DNA: TGCGCCAGCAGCTCACCCGGACAGGTTACTGAAGCTTTCTTT. Translated: CASSSPGQVTEAFF. This chain uses TRBV5-1 with TRBJ1-1, with 7 bases aligning to TRBD1. V dropped 3 bases and J dropped 5; count of bases not matched to a gene: 7. The CDR3 extends over 14 amino acids. The germline gives CDR1 SGHRS, CDR2 YFSETQ.

The chain couples TRBV28 to TRBJ1-2; D gene unclear. The CDR3 covers 12 residues. V gave up 2 bases and J gave up 4 bases, with 5 bases separating them. Germline CDR1 MDHEN, CDR2 SYDVKM. CDR3 DNA: TGTGCCAGCAGTTTAGGCAGCTATGGCTACACCTTC. Protein product: CASSLGSYGYTF.

CDR3 nucleotides: TGTGCCAGCAGCTTTACTAGCGTCAGTTGGACAGATACGCAGTATTTT. Translated: CASSFTSVSWTDTQYF. The V call is TRBV11-1, the J call TRBJ2-3; 7 nucleotides agree with TRBD2. CDR3 size: 16 residues. CDR1 and CDR2 from the germline V gene are SGHAT and FQDESV (reference sequence). The V gene end was trimmed by 3 bases and the J gene end by 3 bases; junction bases not matched to a gene: 9.

The CDR3 coding sequence is TGTGCCAGCAGCCAAGATCAAGGACAGGAGCTCTCCTACGAGCAGTACTTC. Translation gives CASSQDQGQELSYEQYF. The rearrangement joins TRBV3-1 (or the pseudogene TRBV3-2) to TRBJ2-7, with 7 bases matching TRBD1. This CDR3 contains 17 residues. V lost 0 bases to trimming and J lost 0 bases; unmatched junction nucleotides: 8. Germline lookup yields CDR1 LGHDT and CDR2 YNNKEL (reference sequence).

V usage is TRBV30 and J usage is TRBJ2-7, with 7 bases that match TRBD2. The junction had 13 bases not matched to a gene; V was cut back by 3 bases and J by 5 bases. The CDR3 covers 15 residues. Per germline, CDR1 GTSNPN and CDR2 SVGIG (reference sequence). CDR3 residues: CAWSLNWGGFDEQYF. CDR3 in DNA: TGTGCCTGGAGCTTAAATTGGGGGGGGTTCGACGAGCAGTACTTC.

CDR3 sequence: CAWSPLAERNTGELFF. DNA for the CDR3: TGTGCCTGGTCCCCACTAGCGGAAAGGAACACCGGGGAGCTGTTTTTT. The rearrangement links TRBV30 to TRBJ2-2; 8 nucleotides agree with TRBD2. This CDR3 spans 16 amino acids. The V gene end was trimmed by 5 bases and the J gene end by 1 base; junction bases not matched to a gene: 9. In germline, CDR1 is GTSNPN, CDR2 SVGIG (reference sequence).

The rearrangement uses TRBV29-1 and TRBJ1-1, with 8 bases identical to TRBD1. The germline CDR1 and CDR2 sequences are SQVTM and ANQGSEA. The CDR3 covers 12 residues. The V segment lost 5 bases and the J segment 3 bases; nucleotides outside the gene matches: 2. Here the CDR3 reads CSVHRGDTEAFF. As DNA, the CDR3 is TGCAGCGTTCACAGGGGGGACACTGAAGCTTTCTTT. The full variable domain, with the rest looked up from reference TRBV29-1 and TRBJ1-1, is SAVISQKPSRDICQRGTSLTIQCQVDSQVTMMFWYRQQPGQSLTLIATANQGSEATYESGFVIDKFPISRPNLTFSTLTVSNMSPEDSSIYLCSVHRGDTEAFFGQGTRLTVV.